The TCR beta chain described here comes from a study of blood T cell repertoires in COVID-19. Study-level information: Donors in the United States, Italy and Spain gave samples during acute or convalescent COVID-19.

Assay: immunoSEQ multiplex PCR; the TCRdb copy retains only in-frame clones and omits some. The sample consists of about 440,000 clones, approximately 90% of them appearing once. Germline V gene sequence: CDR1 SGDLS, CDR2 YYNGEE. Unmatched junction bases numbered 8, after V lost 4 bases and J lost 1 base. The CDR3 consists of 16 residues. The sequencing sample was made of peripheral blood. This sequence joins TRBV9 and TRBJ2-1; 7 bases fit TRBD2. This clonotype originated in a woman between 25 and 40 years old with acute or convalescent COVID-19. CDR3 DNA: TGTGCCAGCAGCCCCAAGGGCGGGGGTTCCTACAATGAGCAGTTCTTC. It translates to CASSPKGGGSYNEQFF.